This TCR beta chain was observed in a study of cytomegalovirus exposure and HLA in healthy donors. About the study: The roughly 120 validation repertoires were reported in a later analysis to have been generated on the same platform as the roughly 720 first-cohort repertoires. Points from the study as a whole: The CMV antigen specificity of a few CMV-associated chains was confirmed through in vitro analysis. The study put some 150 TCR beta chains on its list as cytomegalovirus-associated. For most TCR sequences rarity was the rule, although some public TCRs occurred in many donors.

Clones were read by immunoSEQ multiplex PCR, and TCRdb kept only the in-frame ones, dropping some. The sample has 75,000 to 90,000 clones; about 96% are singletons. In this sample, this clone turned up once. Its antigen is unidentified. This CDR3 has 14 residues. With V trimmed by 2 bases and J by 7 bases, 6 bases remained unmatched. Germline V CDR1 and CDR2: MNHNY, SVGAGI (reference sequence). The chain combines TRBV6-6 with TRBJ2-7; 9 bases are shared with TRBD1. The receptor was isolated from a man younger than 35 in good health and CMV-seropositive. The sequenced material came from PBMCs. The CDR3 protein is CASSYRTGDVEQYF. CDR3 DNA sequence: TGTGCCAGCAGTTACAGGACAGGGGATGTGGAGCAGTACTTC.